What follows are 22 T cell receptor beta chains derived from one specimen sequenced in a study of blood T cell repertoires in COVID-19. Measured with immunoSEQ multiplex PCR; TCRdb has only the in-frame clones, and not every one. The data hold hundreds of thousands of clones, with about 88% observed a single time. Sequenced input: PBMCs or T cells enriched from blood (not recorded which). Receptor source: a middle-aged woman who had recovered from COVID-19.

This clone has a count of ten or more. This rearrangement joins TRBV7-3 to TRBJ2-3; maybe TRBD2 (5 bases). V was trimmed by 5 bases and J by 2 bases, leaving 14 bases between them. CDR1 and CDR2 from the germline V gene are SGHTA and FQGTGA. CDR3 length: 15 amino acids. Written as DNA, the CDR3 is TGTGCCAGCAGCCCACGGGGTTCCCCCACAGATACGCAGTATTTT. This sequence encodes CASSPRGSPTDTQYF.

The V and J genes are TRBV2 and TRBJ1-1, with D possibly being TRBD1 (5 bases). V lost 10 bases, J lost 5 bases, and 17 bases lay in between. Germline V gives CDR1 SNHLY, CDR2 FYNNEI. The CDR3 length is 13 residues. In DNA, the CDR3 is TGTGCCACACGAGGGATACGGGGGACTGAAGCTTTCTTT. This translates into CATRGIRGTEAFF.

The chain employs TRBV5-1 and TRBJ1-4; D possibly corresponds to TRBD1 (5 bases). CDR1 is SGHRS and CDR2 is YFSETQ in the germline V gene. The CDR3 has 14 residues. Trimming pared 4 bases from V and 5 bases from J, leaving 12 bases between. The CDR3 reads CASSAQGLNEKLFF. The CDR3 nucleotides read TGCGCCAGCAGCGCGCAGGGCCTCAATGAAAAACTGTTTTTT.

The chain combines TRBV9 with TRBJ2-3; D is uncertain. The CDR3 sequence is 12 residues long. Germline V gene data show CDR1 as SGDLS and CDR2 as YYNGEE. Trimming stripped 5 bases from V and 4 bases from J, with 8 bases between. CDR3 region: CASSSTADTQYF. The CDR3 region has the DNA TGTGCCAGCAGTTCTACTGCAGATACGCAGTATTTT.

The J gene is TRBJ1-2, the V gene TRBV27, with 7 bases matching TRBD1. The CDR3 covers 15 residues. The germline V gene encodes CDR1 MNHEY and CDR2 SMNVEV (reference sequence). The V segment lost 3 bases and the J segment 8 bases; nucleotides outside the gene matches: 12. The CDR3 region has the DNA TGTGCCAGCAGTTTTGCTAGCGTTGGGACAGCAGGCTACACCTTC. Residues: CASSFASVGTAGYTF.

This chain joins TRBV7-2 and TRBJ2-2, with D perhaps TRBD1 (5 bases). Trimming took 5 bases from V and 6 from J, leaving 13 bases between them. The CDR3 loop spans 14 amino acids. Germline CDR1 is SGHTA and CDR2 is FQGNSA. CDR3 protein: CASSPTGYAGELFF. The CDR3 bases are TGTGCCAGCAGCCCTACAGGCTACGCCGGGGAGCTGTTTTTT.

This chain joins TRBV7-9 and TRBJ1-1, with a weak D call TRBD1 (5 bases). The length of the CDR3 is 13 residues. CDR1 SEHNR and CDR2 FQNEAQ come from the germline V gene (reference sequence). Trimming took 5 bases from V and 1 from J, leaving 8 bases between them. The CDR3 region is CASSLQGNTEAFF. The CDR3 DNA is TGTGCCAGCAGCCTTCAGGGGAACACTGAAGCTTTCTTT.

CDR3 amino acids: CASSPPGGYQPQHF. As DNA, the CDR3 is TGTGCCAGCTCACCACCGGGGGGTTATCAGCCCCAGCATTTT. This chain uses TRBV18 with TRBJ1-5; a possible D gene is TRBD1 (5 bases). Per the germline V gene, CDR1 is KGHSH and CDR2 is LQKENI. V lost 0 bases, J lost 5 bases, and 8 bases lay in between. CDR3 length: 14 amino acids.

This chain uses TRBV10-1 with TRBJ2-1; 11 nucleotides line up with TRBD1. The V segment lost 6 bases and the J segment 8 bases; nucleotides outside the gene matches: 6. The germline CDR1 and CDR2 sequences are WNHNN and SYGVQD (reference sequence). The CDR3 consists of 14 residues. The CDR3 reads CASSRTGGIDEQFF. CDR3 bases: TGCGCCAGCAGCCGGACAGGGGGCATCGATGAGCAGTTCTTC.

The V gene is TRBV28, the J gene TRBJ1-2; TRBD1 matches at 9 bases. Per the germline V gene, CDR1 is MDHEN and CDR2 is SYDVKM. With V trimmed by 6 bases and J by 4 bases, 12 bases remained unmatched. CDR3 length: 16 residues. CDR3 residues: CASRPYRGRIVYGYTF. CDR3 DNA: TGTGCCAGCAGACCTTACAGGGGGCGTATAGTCTATGGCTACACCTTC.

The CDR3 here is CASSIGGTPASYEQYF. In DNA form, the CDR3 reads TGTGCCAGTAGTATAGGAGGGACTCCCGCCTCCTACGAGCAGTACTTC. The chain links TRBV19 to TRBJ2-7; possible D gene TRBD2, 6 bases. This CDR3 is built from 16 residues. The ends were cut back, 1 base at V and 0 bases at J, with 13 bases in the middle. The germline gives CDR1 LNHDA, CDR2 SQIVND (reference sequence).

The chain carries TRBV3-1 (or the pseudogene TRBV3-2) and TRBJ2-1; 9 bases fit TRBD1. Trimming cost V 4 bases and J 5 bases; bases outside gene matches: 12. The CDR3 sequence is 17 residues long. Germline CDR1 reads LGHDT; CDR2 reads YNNKEL (reference sequence). The CDR3 sequence is CASSRVNRDRDHNEQFF. In DNA form, the CDR3 reads TGTGCCAGCAGCCGAGTAAACCGGGACAGGGACCACAATGAGCAGTTCTTC.

J is TRBJ2-3 and V is TRBV5-6; TRBD2 matches at 8 bases. This CDR3 spans 14 amino acids. Germline-derived CDR1 and CDR2 are SGHDT and YYEEEE. V shed 2 bases and J 2 bases; nucleotides not matched to a gene: 1. For the CDR3, the DNA is TGTGCCAGCAGCTTCGGGAGGGACACAGATACGCAGTATTTT. Amino acid sequence: CASSFGRDTDTQYF. The full variable domain, with the rest looked up from reference TRBV5-6 and TRBJ2-3, is DAGVTQSPTHLIKTRGQQVTLRCSPKSGHDTVSWYQQALGQGPQFIFQYYEEEERQRGNFPDRFSGHQFPNYSSELNVNALLLGDSALYLCASSFGRDTDTQYFGPGTRLTVL.

The chain is built from TRBV28 and TRBJ2-7; 9 nucleotides align to TRBD1. The V segment lost 4 bases and the J segment 6 bases; nucleotides outside the gene matches: 7. CDR3 length equals 14 residues. Germline values: CDR1 MDHEN, CDR2 SYDVKM. In DNA form, the CDR3 reads TGTGCCAGCAGTTCCTGGACAGGGGAGGTCGAGCAGTACTTC. Amino acids: CASSSWTGEVEQYF.

This chain links TRBV28 with TRBJ2-1, with 11 bases aligning to TRBD2. In germline, CDR1 is MDHEN, CDR2 SYDVKM. With 3 bases clipped from V and 4 bases from J, the junction kept 8 bases outside the gene matches. The CDR3 is made up of 17 amino acids. The DNA of the CDR3 is TGTGCCAGCAGTTTGCCTTATAGCGGGGGGGTATACAATGAGCAGTTCTTC. Amino acids: CASSLPYSGGVYNEQFF.

This chain uses TRBV29-1 with TRBJ1-4; D is unresolved. Germline V gives CDR1 SQVTM, CDR2 ANQGSEA. Trimming took off 7 bases at V and 7 bases at J, with 13 bases between the two ends. The CDR3 runs 12 residues. CDR3 residues: CSAYLDSEKLFF. The CDR3 DNA is TGCAGCGCTTACCTTGATAGTGAAAAACTGTTTTTT.

V usage is TRBV6-1 and J usage is TRBJ2-3; 9 bases match TRBD2. The CDR3 sequence is 15 residues long. V dropped 2 bases and J dropped 4; count of bases not matched to a gene: 4. CDR1 and CDR2 from the germline V gene are MNHNS and SASEGT. This CDR3 is CASSELAGIADTQYF. The CDR3 DNA reads as TGTGCCAGCAGTGAACTAGCGGGGATCGCAGATACGCAGTATTTT.

The count of this clone is one. This chain connects TRBV2 to TRBJ1-5; D not resolved. The CDR3 runs to 15 residues. The germline V gene has CDR1 SNHLY and CDR2 FYNNEI. The germline V and J ends were trimmed by 2 bases and 0 bases, with 8 bases remaining between them. This chain's CDR3 is CASSENSNSNQPQHF. The CDR3 DNA is TGTGCCAGCAGTGAAAACAGCAATAGCAATCAGCCCCAGCATTTT. Based on the CDR3 plus reference TRBV2 and TRBJ1-5, the full variable domain is EPEVTQTPSHQVTQMGQEVILRCVPISNHLYFYWYRQILGQKVEFLVSFYNNEISEKSEIFDDQFSVERPDGSNFTLKIRSTKLEDSAMYFCASSENSNSNQPQHFGDGTRLSIL.

The J gene is TRBJ1-1, the V gene TRBV12-3 or TRBV12-4; possible D gene TRBD1, 6 bases. V was trimmed by 2 bases and J by 3 bases, leaving 7 bases between them. This CDR3 has 13 amino acids. CDR3 coding DNA: TGTGCCAGCAGTTTATCAGGGGACACTGAAGCTTTCTTT. It specifies CASSLSGDTEAFF.

This chain uses TRBV5-1 with TRBJ2-3, with 10 bases fitting TRBD2. Germline V lookup: CDR1 SGHRS, CDR2 YFSETQ. The CDR3 runs to 14 residues. J lost 5 bases, V lost 5 bases, and 5 bases had no gene match. The CDR3 loop reads CASRTSGVGDTQYF. In DNA, the CDR3 is TGCGCCAGCAGAACTAGCGGGGTTGGAGATACGCAGTATTTT.

The genes are TRBV11-3 and TRBJ2-2, with D maybe TRBD2 (5 bases). Germline CDR1 and CDR2: SGHNT and YENEEA. The V and J ends lost 4 bases and 1 base respectively, with 7 bases between them. CDR3 size: 14 residues. This CDR3 is CASSYSVNTGELFF. The CDR3 nucleotides read TGTGCCAGCAGCTATAGCGTGAACACCGGGGAGCTGTTTTTT. Filled out from reference TRBV11-3 and TRBJ2-2, the complete variable domain reads EAGVVQSPRYKIIEKKQPVAFWCNPISGHNTLYWYLQNLGQGPELLIRYENEEAVDDSQLPKDRFSAERLKGVDSTLKIQPAELGDSAVYLCASSYSVNTGELFFGEGSRLTVL.

This clone has more than one count but fewer than ten. This sequence joins TRBV6-5 and TRBJ1-6, with 10 nucleotides matching TRBD1. The germline V gene encodes CDR1 MNHEY and CDR2 SVGAGI. Trimming took 6 bases from V and 11 from J; bases not matched to a gene: 7. The CDR3 runs to 14 residues. The CDR3 coding sequence is TGTGCCAGCAGCCAGGGACAGGGGTTGCCACCCCTCCACTTT. Translation: CASSQGQGLPPLHF.